This entry describes one T cell receptor (beta chain). Its antigen is unidentified. The entirety of the isolated RNA underwent reverse transcription, so expressed TCRB transcripts were sequenced. Using immunoSEQ multiplex PCR, the repertoire was profiled, and TCRdb retains in-frame clones only, with some absent. The sample records about 360,000 clones, about 12% being singletons. This entry is derived from a study of beta chain features in type 1 diabetes. Study results and limitations: Shorter TCRB CDR3s, moderately but significantly so, were found in Type 1 diabetes patients in all four CD4+ subsets.

The CDR3 loop spans 14 amino acids. The germline gives CDR1 SGHVS, CDR2 FQNEAQ. The trim removed 3 bases at V and 2 bases at J, leaving 1 base unmatched. The clonotype was recovered from a woman younger than 30 with type 1 diabetes. Sequences were obtained from naive CD4+ T cells from blood. The chain joins TRBV7-8 to TRBJ1-3; TRBD1 matches at 7 bases. Here the CDR3 reads CASSLGQPGNTIYF. The CDR3, as DNA: TGTGCCAGCAGCTTGGGACAGCCTGGAAACACCATATATTTT.